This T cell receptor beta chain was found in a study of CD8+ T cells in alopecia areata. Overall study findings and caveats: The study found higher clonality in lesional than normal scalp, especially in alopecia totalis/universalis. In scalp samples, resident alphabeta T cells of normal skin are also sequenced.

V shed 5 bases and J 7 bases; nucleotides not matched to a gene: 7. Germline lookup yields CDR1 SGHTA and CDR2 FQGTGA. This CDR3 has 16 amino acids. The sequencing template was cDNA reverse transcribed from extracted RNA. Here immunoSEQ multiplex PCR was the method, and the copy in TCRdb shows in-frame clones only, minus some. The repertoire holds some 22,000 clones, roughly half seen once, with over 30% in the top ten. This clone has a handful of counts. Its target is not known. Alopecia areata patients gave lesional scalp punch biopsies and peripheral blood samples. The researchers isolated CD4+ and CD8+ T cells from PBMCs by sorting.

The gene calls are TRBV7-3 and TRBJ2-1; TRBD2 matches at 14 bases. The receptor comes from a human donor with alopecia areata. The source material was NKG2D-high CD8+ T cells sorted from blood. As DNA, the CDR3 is TGTGCCAGCAGCACCGCCGGGACTAGCGGGAGTAATGAGCAGTTCTTC. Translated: CASSTAGTSGSNEQFF. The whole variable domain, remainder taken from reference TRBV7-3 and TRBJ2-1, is GAGVSQTPSNKVTEKGKYVELRCDPISGHTALYWYRQSLGQGPEFLIYFQGTGAADDSGLPNDRFFAVRPEGSVSTLKIQRTERGDSAVYLCASSTAGTSGSNEQFFGPGTRLTVL.